The source of this T cell receptor (beta chain) is a study of beta chain features in type 1 diabetes. The whole isolated RNA underwent reverse transcription, so sequencing captured expressed TCRB transcripts. Profiling relied on immunoSEQ multiplex PCR, and the TCRdb table lists in-frame clones only, not all of them. The data hold under 800,000 clones, with roughly a sixth observed a single time. This clone showed up just a few times. After removal of 2 bases from V and 3 bases from J, the junction contained 2 bases not matched to a gene. The CDR3 covers 14 residues. Germline lookup yields CDR1 SGHRS and CDR2 YFSETQ.

The origin of this receptor is a man younger than 35 in good health. This chain links TRBV5-1 with TRBJ2-3; 8 positions match TRBD1. The material sequenced was naive CD4+ T cells from blood. The CDR3 loop reads CASSFTGGTDTQYF. CDR3 DNA sequence: TGCGCCAGCAGCTTTACAGGGGGGACAGATACGCAGTATTTT.